Each of the 4 T cell receptor beta chains below was sequenced from the same sample in a study of PD-L1 blockade in urothelial cancer. Clones were read by immunoSEQ multiplex PCR, and TCRdb kept only the in-frame ones, dropping some. Among 80,000 to 130,000 clones listed, over 80% were seen once. Material: PBMCs, obtained around atezolizumab (anti-PD-L1) treatment. These receptors were collected from a woman of 80 years or more with urothelial cancer.

The genes are TRBV7-9 and TRBJ2-3; D call uncertain. Trimming took off 3 bases at V and 0 bases at J, with 16 bases between the two ends. Germline V lookup: CDR1 SEHNR, CDR2 FQNEAQ (reference sequence). This CDR3 is 17 amino acids long. CDR3 in DNA: TGTGCCAGCAGCTTTGCGTCTCAGCCCAGGAGCACAGATACGCAGTATTTT. Residues: CASSFASQPRSTDTQYF.

V is TRBV10-3 and J is TRBJ2-2; TRBD2 is a possible D gene (6 bases). The CDR3 extends over 13 amino acids. The germline V gene encodes CDR1 ENHRY and CDR2 SYGVKD. V lost 2 bases and J 9 bases, leaving 10 bases between the germline ends. As DNA, the CDR3 is TGTGCCATCAGTGAGGGAGGGGCCCGGGAGCTGTTTTTT. Translated, it gives CAISEGGARELFF.

The genes are TRBV2 and TRBJ2-2; 8 nucleotides line up with TRBD2. The J segment lost 5 bases and the V segment lost 7 bases, leaving 9 bases of the junction unmatched. From germline, CDR1 is SNHLY and CDR2 FYNNEI. This CDR3 is 15 amino acids long. CDR3 loop: CASKNSGVITGELFF. CDR3 nucleotides: TGTGCCAGCAAAAATAGCGGGGTCATTACCGGGGAGCTGTTTTTT.

This clone was detected only once. The CDR3: CASSLGGASSGEQFF. In DNA form, the CDR3 reads TGTGCCAGCAGCCTGGGGGGGGCCTCCTCGGGTGAGCAGTTCTTC. V usage is TRBV7-9 and J usage is TRBJ2-1; D perhaps matches TRBD2 (7 bases). The CDR3 loop spans 15 amino acids. V was cut by 5 bases and J by 9 bases, with 20 bases left in between. Germline V gene sequence: CDR1 SEHNR, CDR2 FQNEAQ (reference sequence).